The following is a T cell receptor (beta chain) sequence with its context. It lacks a known antigen. One base away there is no much larger clone; base qualities are not given. Patients with a history of autoimmune disease or receiving systemic immunosuppression were excluded from the trial. Peripheral blood for TCR sequencing was collected from all dose cohorts at baseline, on cycle 4 day 1, and on cycle 7 day 1. Samples came from an open-label, multicenter, first-in-human phase I dose-escalation trial of ivuxolimab. Adults with locally advanced or metastatic melanoma, renal cell carcinoma, hepatocellular carcinoma or head and neck squamous cell carcinoma were enrolled in the trial. CD4+ and CD8+ T cells were sorted separately from peripheral blood before TCR sequencing. Genomic DNA was extracted from sorted cells for sequencing of the TCRbeta CDR3 region. The immunoSEQ Assay was used for sequencing of TCRbeta CDR3 regions. Sourced from immuneACCESS, this table was stored by TCRdb with only in-frame sequences that have V and J called. A share of the clones is absent; for the studies checked, an unresolved V gene accounts for under half, and the remainder has no known explanation. The sample table contains 65,000 to 80,000 clones; only one count was recorded for more than 85% of them. The ten most abundant clones make up approximately 0.69% of the sample.

This record comes from a study of OX40 agonist ivuxolimab in advanced cancers. Describing the broader study: Ivuxolimab was an agonistic, fully human IgG2 monoclonal antibody directed against OX40 (CD134), a costimulatory receptor. Intravenous ivuxolimab was administered to patients every 2 weeks at six dose levels: 0.01, 0.1, 0.3, 1.5, 3 and 10 mg/kg. Of the approximately 54 patients in dose escalation, about 20 had hepatocellular carcinoma, some 15 had melanoma, 9 had renal cell carcinoma and 9 had head and neck cancer. A male proportion of roughly 85% and a mean age of 60 years, ranging from about 20 to 85, were recorded for the dose-escalation cohort. Patients were allowed to have had prior anti-PD-1, anti-PD-L1 or anti-CTLA-4 therapy, and approximately 40% of the dose-escalation patients had been treated with checkpoint inhibitors. Partial responses occurred in three dose-escalation patients, of whom one had hepatocellular carcinoma and two had cutaneous melanoma. Peripheral TCRbeta sequencing aimed to test whether ivuxolimab altered TCR sequence diversity and caused clonal T-cell expansion. The monotherapy dose-escalation portion (N ≈ 55 patients) of the phase I ivuxolimab trial is reported in the paper.

Reading the germline V gene gives CDR1 SGHTA and CDR2 FQGNSA. Reading from cysteine to phenylalanine, the CDR3 counts 14 amino acids. The DNA shown is the 42-base CDR3, in frame from base 1. The germline V and J ends show losses of 4 bases and 5 bases respectively, and no gene match explains 7 bases of the junction. What the authors observed across the whole study: After ivuxolimab, CD8+ T cells had more expanded clones than CD4+ T cells on average. In the 0.1-3.0 mg/kg groups, partial responders had among the lowest normalized peripheral clonal expansion, particularly in CD8+ T cells. The antigen specificity of the clonally expanded peripheral T cells was not determined. Low levels of normalized T-cell clonal expansion were also seen in some patients who did not respond. At doses of 0.1 to 3.0 mg/kg, clonal expansion of both CD4+ and CD8+ T cells in blood was seen between baseline and week 6.

The sequence came from an adult with an advanced solid tumor such as melanoma, head and neck, liver or kidney cancer. The specimen comprised CD4+ or CD8+ T cells sorted from blood, sampled in a trial of the OX40 agonist ivuxolimab. The chain joins TRBV7-2 to TRBJ2-5; 7 junctional bases match TRBD2. The CDR3 region has the sequence CASSSSGLRETQYF. The nucleotides are TGTGCCAGCAGCTCCTCGGGACTAAGGGAGACCCAGTACTTC. The variable domain in full, with residues beyond the CDR3 obtained from the reference TRBV7-2 and TRBJ2-5 genes, is GAGVSQSPSNKVTEKGKDVELRCDPISGHTALYWYRQSLGQGLEFLIYFQGNSAPDKSGLPSDRFSAERTGGSVSTLTIQRTQQEDSAVYLCASSSSGLRETQYFGPGTRLLVL.